This T cell receptor beta chain was identified during a study of blood T cell repertoires in COVID-19. The CDR3 has 13 residues. CDR1 LNHDA and CDR2 SQIVND come from the germline V gene (reference sequence). The V gene lost 4 bases and the J gene lost 5 bases, with 11 bases spanning the gap. In the original analysis: Reference gene primer amplification in the assay estimated nucleated cell counts. Sequencing used immunoSEQ multiplex PCR; TCRdb keeps in-frame clones, though not all of them. Clone size and the V and J calls come from that table; the DNA yielded D and trimming. The data hold just over 200,000 clones, with 65% to 90% observed a single time.

This clonotype was sampled from an elderly man with acute or convalescent COVID-19. Sequenced material: peripheral blood. This chain uses TRBV19 with TRBJ2-5; the D gene is possibly TRBD2 (5 bases). The CDR3 sequence: CASSKASLETQYF. The CDR3, as DNA: TGTGCCAGTAGTAAGGCTAGCCTGGAGACCCAGTACTTC.